One and the same sample provided the 28 T cell receptor beta chains below, sequenced in a study of blood T cells in healthy people across ages. Through a sample-barcoded 5' primer and a J-beta primer mix, a second PCR was run for roughly 6 to 12 cycles. TCRdb analysed the 5' RACE reads with MiXCR anew, one entry per CDR3 protein. The table shows 600,000 to 900,000 distinct CDR3 sequences, with about 26% occurring only once. The same sample was also studied in work on T cells of mothers and their children.

Material for sequencing was blood. These receptors were obtained from a boy younger than 18 in good health.

There are a few counts of this clonotype. The V and J genes are TRBV25-1 and TRBJ2-5; no reliable D call. CDR3 length: 10 residues. Trimming shortened V by 8 bases and J by 1 base, and 2 bases separated the two germline ends. The germline gives CDR1 MGHDK, CDR2 SYGVNS. The CDR3 DNA is TGTGCCAGCGTCCAAGAGACCCAGTACTTC. Amino acid sequence: CASVQETQYF.

Only a few counts were recorded for this clonotype. In DNA form, the CDR3 reads TGTGCCACCAGTGGACCGGATGGCTACACCTTC. Encoded protein: CATSGPDGYTF. The chain joins TRBV24-1 to TRBJ1-2; D ambiguous. With 5 bases removed from V and 6 bases from J, the gap between germline ends came to 6 bases. The germline gives CDR1 KGHDR, CDR2 SFDVKD. The CDR3 has 11 amino acids.

This clonotype was seen a handful of times. The chain links TRBV7-9 to TRBJ1-1; D remains ambiguous. This CDR3 has 15 amino acids. CDR1 and CDR2 from the germline V gene are SEHNR and FQNEAQ (reference sequence). The V and J ends lost 2 bases and 1 base respectively, with 11 bases between them. In nucleotides, the CDR3 is TGTGCCAGCAGCTTATCCCAGGTTGCGAACACTGAAGCTTTCTTT. Translation gives CASSLSQVANTEAFF.

The DNA of the CDR3 is TGTGCCAGCAGCTCCCCGGAGCGAATGGAGCAGTTCTTC. This encodes CASSSPERMEQFF. J is TRBJ2-1 and V is TRBV7-8, with no clear D. The CDR3 loop spans 13 amino acids. Trimming removed 4 bases from V and 10 bases from J, with 14 bases in between. Germline-derived CDR1 and CDR2 are SGHVS and FQNEAQ.

This clonotype turned up a few times. The chain links TRBV6-5 to TRBJ2-4; TRBD1 is a possible D gene (6 bases). The CDR3 extends over 14 amino acids. Looked up from germline, CDR1 is MNHEY and CDR2 is SVGAGI. V lost 6 bases, J lost 1 base, and 10 bases lay in between. This CDR3 is CASSDGQAKNIQYF. The DNA of the CDR3 is TGTGCCAGCAGCGACGGACAGGCCAAAAACATTCAGTACTTC.

The chain is built from TRBV7-2 and TRBJ1-4, with D possibly TRBD1 on 5 matching bases. Trimming cost V 4 bases and J 4 bases, with 10 bases left between them. Germline V gene lookup returns CDR1 SGHTA and CDR2 FQGNSA. The CDR3 is 14 amino acids. The CDR3 DNA is TGTGCCAGCAGCTCGGGACGGTATAATGAAAAACTGTTTTTT. Its translation is CASSSGRYNEKLFF.

This clonotype was detected only a few times. The V and J genes are TRBV12-3 or TRBV12-4 and TRBJ1-5; TRBD1 agrees at 7 bases. V was pared by 5 bases and J by 2 bases, with 3 bases of the junction left unmatched. CDR3 length equals 14 residues. This CDR3 is CASSDTGGNQPQHF. The CDR3, as DNA: TGTGCCAGCAGTGACACAGGGGGCAATCAGCCCCAGCATTTT.

This clonotype showed up just a few times. V and J are TRBV12-3 or TRBV12-4 and TRBJ2-5, with 9 bases lining up with TRBD2. The V segment lost 5 bases and the J segment 4 bases; nucleotides outside the gene matches: 5. The length of the CDR3 is 14 residues. The CDR3 nucleotides are TGTGCCAGCAGTGGGTTTAGCGGGGGAGAGACCCAGTACTTC. Translated, it gives CASSGFSGGETQYF.

The table lists this clonotype with a few counts. The J gene is TRBJ2-7, the V gene TRBV3-1; D is possibly TRBD1 or TRBD2 (5 bases each). Trimming took 4 bases from V and 7 from J, leaving 17 bases between them. The CDR3 extends over 14 amino acids. The germline V gene has CDR1 LGHDT and CDR2 YNNKEL (reference sequence). The CDR3 coding sequence is TGTGCCAGCAGCCCGAGGGGACCACGAGGTGAGCAGTACTTC. Amino acid sequence: CASSPRGPRGEQYF.

This clonotype appeared many times. A single base separates this from a much larger clone, so it may be a read error. The chain is built from TRBV12-3 or TRBV12-4 and TRBJ2-5, with D unclear. The V end was cut by 8 bases, the J end by 5 bases, with 12 bases between. There are 12 residues in the CDR3. The CDR3 loop is CASPLPRETQYF. The CDR3 nucleotides are TGTGCCAGCCCCCTCCCAAGGGAGACCCAGTACTTC.

V is TRBV6-5 and J is TRBJ1-1; 10 bases are shared with TRBD1. The CDR3 runs to 15 residues. The ends lost 6 bases at V and 7 bases at J; junction bases unmatched: 11. CDR1 and CDR2 (germline): MNHEY, SVGAGI. The CDR3 reads CASRPRQGARNEAFF. CDR3 coding DNA: TGTGCCAGCAGGCCCCGACAGGGGGCGAGGAATGAAGCTTTCTTT.

This clonotype was counted a few times. This sequence joins TRBV9 and TRBJ2-1; D is possibly TRBD1 (6 bases). V lost 3 bases and J 3 bases, leaving 7 bases between the germline ends. The CDR3 has 13 amino acids. Per the germline V gene, CDR1 is SGDLS and CDR2 is YYNGEE. In nucleotides, the CDR3 is TGTGCCAGCAGCGGCAGGGGCTACAATGAGCAGTTCTTC. The encoded protein is CASSGRGYNEQFF. The full variable domain, its missing parts supplied by reference TRBV9 and TRBJ2-1, is DSGVTQTPKHLITATGQRVTLRCSPRSGDLSVYWYQQSLDQGLQFLIQYYNGEERAKGNILERFSAQQFPDLHSELNLSSLELGDSALYFCASSGRGYNEQFFGPGTRLTVL.

J is TRBJ2-5 and V is TRBV9; no definite D call. The J call is uncertain, as TRBJ2-1 better fits the DNA end. This CDR3 region has 14 residues. Germline V gene lookup returns CDR1 SGDLS and CDR2 YYNGEE. The DNA for the CDR3 is TGTGCCAGCAGCGTAGCGGCTCGGCCCAATGAGCAGTTCTTC. Protein sequence: CASSVAARPNEQFF.

This clonotype appeared once. The chain links TRBV7-9 to TRBJ2-1; possible D gene TRBD1, 5 bases. CDR3 size: 16 residues. Germline-derived CDR1 and CDR2 are SEHNR and FQNEAQ (reference sequence). The V gene lost 5 bases and the J gene lost 3 bases, with 17 bases spanning the gap. The DNA for the CDR3 is TGTGCCAGCAGCCCGAAACAGGTGAATCTCTACAATGAGCAGTTCTTC. This gives the protein CASSPKQVNLYNEQFF.

This clonotype showed up just a few times. This chain joins TRBV9 and TRBJ2-5, with D maybe TRBD2 (6 bases). Germline CDR1 is SGDLS and CDR2 is YYNGEE. Trimming removed 2 bases from V and 4 bases from J, with 15 bases in between. CDR3 length: 15 amino acids. The CDR3 reads CASSVAGGSRETQYF. The CDR3 DNA reads as TGTGCCAGCAGCGTCGCCGGGGGAAGTAGAGAGACCCAGTACTTC. The variable domain in full, completed from reference TRBV9 and TRBJ2-5, reads DSGVTQTPKHLITATGQRVTLRCSPRSGDLSVYWYQQSLDQGLQFLIQYYNGEERAKGNILERFSAQQFPDLHSELNLSSLELGDSALYFCASSVAGGSRETQYFGPGTRLLVL.

The sample holds a few counts of this clonotype. CDR3 region: CASSLREVPYGYTF. The CDR3, as DNA: TGTGCCAGCAGTCTTAGGGAGGTCCCCTATGGCTACACCTTC. The chain employs TRBV12-3 or TRBV12-4 and TRBJ1-2; D remains unclear. V was trimmed by 5 bases and J by 4 bases, leaving 14 bases between them. The CDR3 spans 14 residues.

This clonotype has ten or more counts. The chain joins TRBV12-3 or TRBV12-4 to TRBJ1-1; 7 bases are a match to TRBD1. The CDR3 sequence is 12 residues long. J was trimmed by 6 bases and V by 6 bases; bases with no gene match: 4. The CDR3 sequence is CASSLGQAEAFF. The CDR3 DNA is TGTGCCAGCAGCCTAGGACAGGCTGAAGCTTTCTTT.

This clonotype was seen a handful of times. The chain links TRBV25-1 to TRBJ1-4; 9 positions agree with TRBD1. Germline V gene sequence: CDR1 MGHDK, CDR2 SYGVNS. The V gene end was trimmed by 3 bases and the J gene end by 7 bases; junction bases not matched to a gene: 6. CDR3 length: 15 amino acids. For the CDR3, the DNA is TGTGCCAGCAGTGACGTAGGGACAGGGACTGAAAAACTGTTTTTT. Translated: CASSDVGTGTEKLFF.

This clonotype showed up many times. The rearrangement joins TRBV5-1 to TRBJ2-5, with 7 bases fitting TRBD2. The CDR3 runs to 16 residues. Trimming cost V 0 bases and J 2 bases; bases outside gene matches: 7. CDR1 is SGHRS and CDR2 is YFSETQ in the germline V gene. CDR3 protein: CASSLGMASGQETQYF. The CDR3 nucleotides read TGCGCCAGCAGCTTGGGGATGGCTAGCGGACAAGAGACCCAGTACTTC.

The chain employs TRBV6-5 and TRBJ2-5; D not certain. The better agreement between TRBJ2-7 and the DNA end casts doubt on the J call. Germline values: CDR1 MNHEY, CDR2 SVGAGI. This CDR3 has 15 residues. For the CDR3, the DNA is TGTGCCAGCAGGAACGGGCCAGGCGACTCCTACGAGCAGTACTTC. Residues: CASRNGPGDSYEQYF.

This clonotype turned up a few times. The V gene is TRBV28, the J gene TRBJ2-7; 9 bases are a match to TRBD2. V shed 5 bases, J shed 3 bases, and the junction held 11 bases outside the gene matches. Germline CDR1 reads MDHEN; CDR2 reads SYDVKM. The CDR3 sequence is 16 residues long. The CDR3 loop reads CASSPSLAGYIYEQYF. The CDR3 bases are TGTGCCAGCAGTCCCTCACTAGCGGGCTATATCTACGAGCAGTACTTC.

The sample holds a few counts of this clonotype. The chain carries TRBV7-9 and TRBJ2-5; no clear D gene. The CDR3 is made up of 13 amino acids. Trimming cost V 4 bases and J 5 bases, with 11 bases left between them. The V gene's germline CDR1 is SEHNR and CDR2 FQNEAQ (reference sequence). DNA of the CDR3: TGTGCCAGCAGCTATATCCTTGGGGAGACCCAGTACTTC. It encodes CASSYILGETQYF.

A few counts support this clonotype. DNA of the CDR3: TGCAGCGGGGGGACAGGGCCCATAGATACGCAGTATTTT. Translated: CSGGTGPIDTQYF. This chain links TRBV29-1 with TRBJ2-3, with TRBD1 matching 9 bases. There are 13 residues in the CDR3. Per the germline V gene, CDR1 is SQVTM and CDR2 is ANQGSEA. J was trimmed by 5 bases and V by 7 bases; bases with no gene match: 7.

This clonotype was detected a few times. The gene calls are TRBV25-1 and TRBJ2-5; D is unresolved. V lost 4 bases and J lost 2, with 8 bases in between. The CDR3 sequence is 13 residues long. Germline V gives CDR1 MGHDK, CDR2 SYGVNS. The CDR3 DNA follows: TGTGCCAGCAGTGCCCCACCACAAGAGACCCAGTACTTC. Amino acids: CASSAPPQETQYF.

The sample holds a few counts of this clonotype. The chain links TRBV2 to TRBJ1-4; D is perhaps TRBD1 (5 bases). Germline assignment: CDR1 SNHLY and CDR2 FYNNEI. The V end lost 8 bases, the J end lost 0 bases, and 13 bases lay between the germline ends. CDR3 size: 15 residues. DNA for the CDR3: TGTGCCAGCTGCCAGGGAACTGCAACTAATGAAAAACTGTTTTTT. This translates into CASCQGTATNEKLFF.

This clonotype was seen more than once but under ten times. J is TRBJ1-3 and V is TRBV12-3 or TRBV12-4, with D hard to call. This CDR3 region has 15 residues. Trimming removed 6 bases from V and 0 bases from J, with 12 bases in between. The CDR3 here is CASRGRKSSGNTIYF. The DNA of the CDR3 is TGTGCCAGCAGAGGACGGAAGAGCTCTGGAAACACCATATATTTT.

The V and J genes are TRBV7-2 and TRBJ2-1, with a weak D call TRBD2 (6 bases). The germline gives CDR1 SGHTA, CDR2 FQGNSA. CDR3 length: 15 residues. The V end lost 5 bases, the J end lost 3 bases, and 14 bases lay between the germline ends. The DNA of the CDR3 is TGTGCCAGCAGCCATGACCCGGGACTCTACAATGAGCAGTTCTTC. Translated: CASSHDPGLYNEQFF. The full variable domain, completed using reference TRBV7-2 and TRBJ2-1, is GAGVSQSPSNKVTEKGKDVELRCDPISGHTALYWYRQSLGQGLEFLIYFQGNSAPDKSGLPSDRFSAERTGGSVSTLTIQRTQQEDSAVYLCASSHDPGLYNEQFFGPGTRLTVL.

This clonotype was seen repeatedly, ten times or more. The chain employs TRBV2 and TRBJ1-6; 8 bases line up with TRBD1. V trimming: 9 bases; J trimming: 5 bases; junction bases outside the gene matches: 6. CDR1 is SNHLY, CDR2 FYNNEI, per germline. This CDR3 region has 14 residues. The CDR3 here is CARGDRRNNSPLHF. The CDR3 DNA reads as TGTGCCAGAGGGGACAGGCGGAATAATTCACCCCTCCACTTT.